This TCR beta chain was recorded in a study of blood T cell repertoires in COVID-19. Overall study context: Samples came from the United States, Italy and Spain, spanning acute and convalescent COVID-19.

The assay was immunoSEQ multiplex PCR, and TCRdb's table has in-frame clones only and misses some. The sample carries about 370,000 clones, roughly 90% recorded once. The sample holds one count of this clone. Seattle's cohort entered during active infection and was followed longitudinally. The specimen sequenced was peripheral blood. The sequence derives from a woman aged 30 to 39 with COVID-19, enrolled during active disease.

The CDR3 loop reads CASSELSSGREQFF. CDR3 DNA sequence: TGCGCCAGCAGTGAGCTATCTAGCGGGAGAGAGCAGTTCTTC. The chain employs TRBV10-2 and TRBJ2-1; 10 bases agree with TRBD2. This CDR3 is built from 14 residues. V was pared by 2 bases and J by 10 bases, with 5 bases of the junction left unmatched. The germline CDR1 and CDR2 sequences are WSHSY and SAAADI.